The 14 T cell receptor beta chains below all came from one sample that was sequenced in a study of beta chain features in type 1 diabetes. No antigen is known for these receptors. All of the isolated RNA was reverse transcribed, so expressed TCRB transcripts were sequenced. TCRdb's copy holds only in-frame clones and misses some; the assay was immunoSEQ multiplex PCR. The sample consists of approximately 170,000 clones, around 7.8% of them appearing once. Study-level results: Among all four CD4+ subsets, Type 1 diabetes patients had TCRB CDR3s that were moderately but significantly shorter.

Sequencing was performed on central memory CD4+ T cells from blood. All receptors come from a woman aged 40-49 years with type 1 diabetes.

CDR3 bases: TGTGCCAGCAGTCAACCCCCGGGGCAAGAGACCCAGTACTTC. Protein: CASSQPPGQETQYF. The chain links TRBV28 to TRBJ2-5, with TRBD2 as a possible D gene (5 bases). V lost 5 bases, J lost 2 bases, and 12 bases lay in between. Germline CDR1 is MDHEN and CDR2 is SYDVKM. There are 14 residues in the CDR3.

This clone was observed a few times. J is TRBJ2-7 and V is TRBV4-2; 10 nucleotides align to TRBD2. This CDR3 region has 13 residues. The V gene end was trimmed by 5 bases and the J gene end by 6 bases; junction bases not matched to a gene: 4. Germline V CDR1 and CDR2: LGHNA, YNFKEQ. CDR3 residues: CASSARLAGEQYF. Written as DNA, the CDR3 is TGTGCCAGCAGCGCGCGACTAGCGGGCGAGCAGTACTTC.

This clone was seen more than once but under ten times. The J gene is TRBJ2-7, the V gene TRBV5-1, with 7 bases that match TRBD1. Trimming cost V 4 bases and J 2 bases; bases outside gene matches: 3. The CDR3 is made up of 13 amino acids. CDR1 and CDR2 (germline): SGHRS, YFSETQ. In DNA, the CDR3 is TGCGCCAGCAGCAGTGACAGGGCCTACGAGCAGTACTTC. The encoded protein is CASSSDRAYEQYF.

The chain links TRBV18 to TRBJ2-6; D unresolved. CDR1 and CDR2 (germline): KGHSH, LQKENI. The CDR3 totals 15 residues. Between the trimmed V and J ends, which lost 6 bases and 0 bases, there was a span of 9 bases. The CDR3 here is CASSRQASGANVLTF. DNA of the CDR3: TGTGCCAGCTCCCGCCAAGCCTCTGGGGCCAACGTCCTGACTTTC.

This clone was seen a handful of times. The chain recombines TRBV27 with TRBJ1-5; a possible D gene is TRBD1 (5 bases). The CDR3 has 15 residues. Trimming pared 4 bases from V and 5 bases from J, leaving 15 bases between. Germline CDR1 MNHEY, CDR2 SMNVEV (reference sequence). In nucleotides, the CDR3 is TGTGCCAGCAGTTCTACGGCCAGGGACTATCAGCCCCAGCATTTT. Its protein is CASSSTARDYQPQHF.

This clone was detected a few times. V usage is TRBV11-2 and J usage is TRBJ1-1; no clear D gene. Germline V gene data show CDR1 as SGHAT and CDR2 as FQNNGV. This CDR3 is 14 amino acids long. V gave up 3 bases and J gave up 6 bases, with 14 bases separating them. CDR3 bases: TGTGCCAGCAGCTTGGAAGGGCCGAGGGCTGAAGCTTTCTTT. It specifies CASSLEGPRAEAFF.

This clone was seen only a few times. The sample has other DNA sequences that encode this CDR3 too. V usage is TRBV28 and J usage is TRBJ2-7; TRBD2 agrees at 10 bases. Germline V lookup: CDR1 MDHEN, CDR2 SYDVKM. The CDR3 is made up of 15 amino acids. The trim removed 2 bases at V and 4 bases at J, leaving 5 bases unmatched. The CDR3 reads CASSLRLAGVYEQYF. CDR3 coding DNA: TGTGCCAGCAGTTTAAGGCTAGCGGGAGTATACGAGCAGTACTTC.

This clone has a handful of counts. CDR3 in amino acids: CAWTGATNEKLFF. CDR3 in DNA: TGTGCCTGGACAGGGGCGACTAATGAAAAACTGTTTTTT. This chain links TRBV30 with TRBJ1-4, with D possibly matching TRBD1 (6 bases). There are 13 residues in the CDR3. CDR1 is GTSNPN and CDR2 is SVGIG in the germline V gene (reference sequence). Between the trimmed V and J ends, which lost 4 bases and 2 bases, there was a span of 8 bases.

This clone was observed a handful of times. The chain uses TRBV9 and TRBJ2-6; 11 positions agree with TRBD1. The J segment lost 2 bases and the V segment lost 0 bases, leaving 4 bases of the junction unmatched. The germline V gene has CDR1 SGDLS and CDR2 YYNGEE. CDR3 length: 18 residues. In nucleotides, the CDR3 is TGTGCCAGCAGCGTAGGGGACAGGGGGAGAGCTGGGGCCAACGTCCTGACTTTC. Translation gives CASSVGDRGRAGANVLTF.

This clone appeared many times. J is TRBJ1-2 and V is TRBV28; 7 bases map to TRBD1. This CDR3 region has 15 residues. V was pared by 5 bases and J by 4 bases, with 10 bases of the junction left unmatched. Germline-derived CDR1 and CDR2 are MDHEN and SYDVKM. The CDR3 sequence is CASSPADRPLYGYTF. The CDR3 DNA sequence: TGTGCCAGCAGTCCAGCGGACAGGCCACTCTATGGCTACACCTTC.

This clone was counted between two and nine times. The chain has TRBV7-9 and TRBJ1-1, with D hard to call. The CDR3 covers 14 residues. Per germline, CDR1 SEHNR and CDR2 FQNEAQ (reference sequence). The V gene lost 5 bases and the J gene lost 0 bases, with 10 bases spanning the gap. In nucleotides, the CDR3 is TGTGCCAGCAGCAAGACACCCTTGAACACTGAAGCTTTCTTT. Residues: CASSKTPLNTEAFF.

This clone is a singleton in its sample. This chain connects TRBV7-3 to TRBJ1-1; 7 bases match TRBD1. This CDR3 contains 14 residues. Germline V gene lookup returns CDR1 SGHTA and CDR2 FQGTGA. J was trimmed by 5 bases and V by 2 bases; bases with no gene match: 5. CDR3 bases: TGTGCCAGCAGCTTAGCACAGGGGAGTACTGAAGCTTTCTTT. Translation gives CASSLAQGSTEAFF.

Only a few counts were recorded for this clone. V and J are TRBV4-1 and TRBJ2-3; 9 positions match TRBD2. The junction had 8 bases not matched to a gene; V was cut back by 1 base and J by 6 bases. This CDR3 has 16 amino acids. Germline V gives CDR1 MGHRA, CDR2 YSYEKL. The CDR3 here is CASSQVRGRADDTQYF. The DNA for the CDR3 is TGCGCCAGCAGCCAAGTCCGCGGGAGGGCCGACGATACGCAGTATTTT.

This clone was counted between two and nine times. The chain couples TRBV7-2 to TRBJ2-5; 7 nucleotides match TRBD1. The CDR3 has 14 residues. V lost 5 bases, J lost 2 bases, and 5 bases stayed unmatched. The V gene's germline CDR1 is SGHTA and CDR2 FQGNSA. For the CDR3, the DNA is TGTGCCAGCAGCCCAAACAGGGGTCAAGAGACCCAGTACTTC. Translating gives CASSPNRGQETQYF. Combining the CDR3 with reference TRBV7-2 and TRBJ2-5 gives the whole variable domain GAGVSQSPSNKVTEKGKDVELRCDPISGHTALYWYRQSLGQGLEFLIYFQGNSAPDKSGLPSDRFSAERTGGSVSTLTIQRTQQEDSAVYLCASSPNRGQETQYFGPGTRLLVL.